The 17 T cell receptor beta chains presented below share a single source sample, sequenced in a study of blood T cells in healthy people across ages. With a J-beta primer mix and a sample-barcoded 5' primer, a second PCR ran about 6 to 11 cycles. TCRdb re-derived calls from the 5' RACE reads in MiXCR, one entry per CDR3 protein. The profile shows approximately 800,000 distinct CDR3 sequences, 50% to 65% of them singletons. The sequenced material came from blood. These receptors all stem from a man aged 80 or over in good health.

The chain combines TRBV20-1 with TRBJ1-5; no firm D call. Trimming removed 6 bases from V and 6 bases from J, with 12 bases in between. There are 12 residues in the CDR3. The germline CDR1 and CDR2 sequences are DFQATT and SNEGSKA (reference sequence). The CDR3 loop reads CSADTGVQPQHF. Here the CDR3 DNA reads TGCAGTGCCGATACGGGCGTTCAGCCCCAGCATTTT.

This chain joins TRBV27 and TRBJ1-2; D is unresolved. The CDR3 runs 12 residues. The V end was cut by 6 bases, the J end by 6 bases, with 11 bases between. Germline assignment: CDR1 MNHEY and CDR2 SMNVEV (reference sequence). CDR3: CASSKGDHGYTF. The CDR3 nucleotides are TGTGCCAGCAGCAAGGGTGACCATGGCTACACCTTC.

This clonotype was seen more than once but under ten times. The chain carries TRBV29-1 and TRBJ2-1; 7 bases map to TRBD2. Germline V gene sequence: CDR1 SQVTM, CDR2 ANQGSEA. The V and J ends lost 7 bases and 1 base, in that order; junction bases with no gene match: 7. The CDR3 has 14 amino acids. This chain's CDR3 is CSATLGGSYNEQFF. As DNA, the CDR3 is TGCAGCGCAACTCTCGGGGGGTCCTACAATGAGCAGTTCTTC.

This clonotype was seen a few times. The CDR3 bases are TGTGCCAGCAGCCACAACAAAGTCGAGCAGTACTTC. Translation gives CASSHNKVEQYF. The rearrangement uses TRBV6-2 or TRBV6-3 and TRBJ2-7; D is ambiguous. This CDR3 comprises 12 residues. CDR1 is MNHEY and CDR2 is SVGEGT in the germline V gene. Trimming left V 6 bases short and J 6 bases short, with 12 bases between.

Details on this clonotype: Just one base apart from a much larger clone, this may be a read error. The chain links TRBV2 to TRBJ2-7; D call uncertain. Looked up from germline, CDR1 is SNHLY and CDR2 is FYNNEI. The length of the CDR3 is 13 residues. Trimming cost V 2 bases and J 7 bases, with 12 bases left between them. The CDR3 nucleotides read TGTGCCAGCAGTGAAATAAGCTACAATGAGCAGTACTTC. This encodes CASSEISYNEQYF.

Only a few counts were recorded for this clonotype. The chain uses TRBV11-2 and TRBJ2-7; TRBD2 matches 9 bases. Losses at the gene ends were 5 bases for V and 1 base for J; bases not matched to a gene: 9. The CDR3 extends over 16 amino acids. The germline V gene encodes CDR1 SGHAT and CDR2 FQNNGV. CDR3 amino acids: CASSPIGAGGSYEQYF. In DNA form, the CDR3 reads TGTGCCAGCAGCCCGATCGGGGCGGGAGGGTCCTACGAGCAGTACTTC. Variable domain in full (rest from reference TRBV11-2 and TRBJ2-7): EAGVAQSPRYKIIEKRQSVAFWCNPISGHATLYWYQQILGQGPKLLIQFQNNGVVDDSQLPKDRFSAERLKGVDSTLKIQPAKLEDSAVYLCASSPIGAGGSYEQYFGPGTRLTVT.

The J gene is TRBJ1-1, the V gene TRBV20-1, with D possibly TRBD1 on 6 matching bases. Germline V gene data show CDR1 as DFQATT and CDR2 as SNEGSKA (reference sequence). The CDR3 runs 13 residues. V was pared by 5 bases and J by 4 bases, with 14 bases between. The CDR3 here is CSARRQTGTEAFF. In nucleotides, the CDR3 is TGCAGTGCTCGGAGGCAGACAGGCACTGAAGCTTTCTTT.

The chain couples TRBV18 to TRBJ2-3, with a tentative D call TRBD1 (6 bases). This CDR3 is built from 15 residues. Germline V lookup: CDR1 KGHSH, CDR2 LQKENI. Trimming left V 3 bases short and J 14 bases short, with 24 bases between. The chain's CDR3 is CASSPLTGRGRYAYF. CDR3 bases: TGTGCCAGCTCACCTTTGACAGGCCGGGGAAGATACGCGTATTTT.

The chain employs TRBV2 and TRBJ2-1, with unresolved D. The CDR3 loop spans 18 amino acids. The germline CDR1 and CDR2 sequences are SNHLY and FYNNEI. The V and J ends lost 10 bases and 2 bases respectively, with 27 bases between them. CDR3: CAIIRLDTSFGTYNEQFF. CDR3 DNA: TGTGCCATTATCAGGTTAGACACTTCCTTTGGGACCTACAATGAGCAGTTCTTC.

This clonotype came up a few times. The CDR3 here is CASSVSRDQTLNEQFF. The DNA for the CDR3 is TGTGCCAGCAGCGTCAGTCGGGACCAAACCCTAAATGAGCAGTTCTTC. The chain joins TRBV9 to TRBJ2-1; D may be TRBD1 or TRBD2 (5 bases each). The germline gives CDR1 SGDLS, CDR2 YYNGEE. This CDR3 spans 16 amino acids. Trimming took off 2 bases at V and 7 bases at J, with 19 bases between the two ends. Supplemented by reference TRBV9 and TRBJ2-1, the full variable domain reads DSGVTQTPKHLITATGQRVTLRCSPRSGDLSVYWYQQSLDQGLQFLIQYYNGEERAKGNILERFSAQQFPDLHSELNLSSLELGDSALYFCASSVSRDQTLNEQFFGPGTRLTVL.

V is TRBV27 and J is TRBJ2-1, with 8 bases matching TRBD2. The CDR3 spans 15 residues. The germline gives CDR1 MNHEY, CDR2 SMNVEV (reference sequence). Trimming removed 5 bases from V and 7 bases from J; junction bases left unmatched: 10. CDR3 in DNA: TGTGCCAGCAGTCCCCTGGAGCGGGAGATTAATGAGCAGTTCTTC. Amino acid sequence: CASSPLEREINEQFF.

Only a few counts were recorded for this clonotype. The chain has TRBV20-1 and TRBJ2-5, with a tentative D call TRBD2 (6 bases). CDR3 length: 15 amino acids. Deletions cut 6 bases from V and 1 base from J, with 18 bases between. Germline loops: CDR1 DFQATT, CDR2 SNEGSKA (reference sequence). The CDR3: CSATRPGLPQETQYF. In DNA form, the CDR3 reads TGCAGTGCAACACGTCCGGGACTGCCCCAAGAGACCCAGTACTTC.

The rearrangement links TRBV12-3 or TRBV12-4 to TRBJ2-7, with D unclear. The CDR3 is made up of 12 amino acids. The V and J ends lost 1 base and 10 bases respectively, with 11 bases between them. The CDR3 is CASSLDLRRQYF. In DNA form, the CDR3 reads TGTGCCAGCAGTTTAGACCTACGACGCCAGTACTTC.

This chain uses TRBV6-5 with TRBJ2-1; 7 bases map to TRBD1. This CDR3 region has 16 residues. Per germline, CDR1 MNHEY and CDR2 SVGAGI. V trimming: 6 bases; J trimming: 4 bases; junction bases outside the gene matches: 12. This chain's CDR3 is CASSDNDRERYNEQFF. As DNA, the CDR3 is TGTGCCAGCAGCGACAATGACAGGGAAAGGTACAATGAGCAGTTCTTC.

This chain connects TRBV6-5 to TRBJ2-7; no clear D. This CDR3 spans 14 amino acids. Germline assignment: CDR1 MNHEY and CDR2 SVGAGI. The ends were cut back, 0 bases at V and 3 bases at J, with 9 bases in the middle. CDR3 in amino acids: CASSYSRFGYEQYF. The CDR3 coding sequence is TGTGCCAGCAGTTACTCGCGCTTCGGCTACGAGCAGTACTTC.

This clonotype was detected a few times. This chain connects TRBV12-3 or TRBV12-4 to TRBJ2-3; maybe TRBD2 (5 bases). V was trimmed by 7 bases and J by 14 bases, leaving 31 bases between them. CDR3 length equals 16 residues. The chain's CDR3 is CASTPPGMPGHRYAYF. The CDR3 nucleotides read TGTGCCAGCACGCCCCCCGGGATGCCCGGGCACAGATACGCGTATTTT.

The chain recombines TRBV6-5 with TRBJ2-2; D not resolved. This CDR3 has 13 residues. Germline CDR1 reads MNHEY; CDR2 reads SVGAGI. Trimming removed 7 bases from V and 5 bases from J, with 11 bases in between. CDR3 loop: CASTKLWTGELFF. CDR3 coding DNA: TGTGCCAGCACGAAGCTCTGGACCGGGGAGCTGTTTTTT.